This TCR beta chain stems from a study of T cells in Graves' hyperthyroidism and ophthalmopathy. This CDR3 comprises 14 residues. Trimming cost V 4 bases and J 8 bases, with 17 bases left between them. Germline assignment: CDR1 SGHTA and CDR2 FQGTGA. The TCR beta CDR3 regions underwent amplification using RNA transcripts as the source. A set of HTBI primers served as the primers for a first-round RT-PCR of the TCR CDR3. A single record per CDR3 protein comes from TCRdb applying MiXCR to the multiplex PCR reads. The table records roughly 510,000 distinct CDR3 sequences, 40% to 50% of them present only once. Reasons for excluding patients were uncontrolled infection, other autoimmune disease, pregnancy or lactation. This clonotype was observed at least ten times.

This receptor was obtained from an adult woman with Graves' disease, either hyperthyroidism or ophthalmopathy (not recorded which). Sequencing used peripheral blood or thyroid tissue (not recorded which). This rearrangement joins TRBV7-3 to TRBJ1-2; D remains unclear. Here the CDR3 DNA reads TGTGCCAGCAGCTCGCCGGGCGCGGCGGGCGGCTACACCTTC. Encoded protein: CASSSPGAAGGYTF.